This TCR beta chain was identified during a study of T-cell reconstitution after alpha-beta-depleted transplantation in children. The V end lost 3 bases, the J end lost 5 bases, and 17 bases lay between the germline ends. CDR3 length equals 14 residues. Germline V gene data show CDR1 as SQVTM and CDR2 as ANQGSEA. The study's findings and limits: Diversity of TCRbeta at day 60 was high in some patients, arising from surviving recipient T cells and thymic progenitors. Several hundred rapidly expanded clones from non-depleted graft cells reportedly supplied alpha-beta T cells about two months post-transplant. A year had passed since transplant, and T-cell counts and diversity by then came mostly from newly produced T cells.

Unique molecular identifiers were used to barcode this TCRbeta library. From the PCR reads, TCRdb called clonotypes with MiXCR, one entry per CDR3 protein. Of about 250,000 distinct CDR3 sequences listed, roughly a quarter are singletons. Of note for this clonotype: Its antigen is undetermined.

Specimen: PBMCs, mostly from graft donor cells, collected 360 days after TCRalphabeta/CD19-depleted stem cell transplant. The sequence was collected from a female patient aged 2-9 years who had a stem cell transplant for congenital amegakaryocytic thrombocytopenia, so the T cells may come from the graft donor. The V gene is TRBV29-1, the J gene TRBJ2-7, with a weak D call TRBD2 (7 bases). Here the CDR3 DNA reads TGCAGCGTTGAGGGAGGGGGGTACCAGCACGAGCAGTACTTC. Translating it yields CSVEGGGYQHEQYF.